This T cell receptor beta chain was found in a study of blood T cell repertoires in COVID-19 (dated by TCRdb to 2018 to 2021). Notes on the research overall: The collaborator samples originated in the United States, Italy and Spain and spanned the acute and convalescent phases of COVID-19. A de-identified subject ID, COVID-19 status, age in years and sex were almost always included in the sample metadata. Deeply sampled blood TCRbeta repertoires from subjects exposed to, actively infected with, or recovered from COVID-19 were included in the dataset. The prospective study material was composed of cDNA or gDNA derived from T cells, B-cell-depleted T cells, or PBMCs. Where available, HLA class I and class II types were taken from metadata supplied by the sample provider and were not determined by assay-based typing. The repertoires were released in a freely available public database meant as a resource for research on the immune response to SARS-CoV-2. Samples were obtained from the ongoing ImmuneRACE study (first 160 participants) and from about 1,300 subjects provided by 6 global collaborators.

The full study reports these points: The quantity of clinical and demographic metadata differed by source and by participant and was supplied without curation.

The germline V gene specifies SGHRS as CDR1 and YFSETQ as CDR2. The junction shows trimming of 5 bases on V and 9 bases on J, plus 12 bases between the germline ends. The cysteine opens and the phenylalanine closes a CDR3 of 12 amino acids. The read is trimmed to its CDR3 DNA, 36 bases read in frame from base 1. Whole blood was collected in K2EDTA tubes by collaborating institutions according to the institutions' own protocols. For TCRbeta analysis, collaborators shipped samples in one of three forms: frozen whole blood, isolated PBMCs, or DNA extracted from either of those sample types. With regard to this clone: The target of this receptor is not known. Base qualities are not at hand, and no much larger clone is one base apart.

The immunoSEQ Assay, a bias-controlled multiplex PCR, was used to amplify TCRbeta CDR3 regions from genomic DNA. Concerning the study's data processing: Within the assay, amplification of reference gene primers was used to estimate how many nucleated cells each sample contained. To quantify the absolute abundance of each unique TCRbeta CDR3 rearrangement, sequence reads were collapsed and filtered. For each sample, productive Simpson clonality was calculated as the square root of Simpson's diversity index across productive rearrangements. Imported from immuneACCESS, the table was reduced by TCRdb to in-frame sequences with V and J called. These copies leave out some clones; in studies compared against another copy, an unresolved V gene accounts for under half, and the cause of the remainder is not known. V, J and clone size were drawn from that table, and D and trimming were deduced from the DNA. This sample gives some 170,000 clones in total; 90% of them show up just once. Jointly, the top ten make up roughly 19% of the sample.

The sample was peripheral blood. This sequence uses TRBV5-1 and TRBJ2-1, with TRBD1 perhaps the D gene, on 6 matching bases. The clonotype was recovered from a man in his 60s with active or convalescent COVID-19. The nucleotide sequence reads as follows: TGCGCCAGCAGACCACAGGGCTTTGAGCAGTTCTTC. This sequence encodes CASRPQGFEQFF.